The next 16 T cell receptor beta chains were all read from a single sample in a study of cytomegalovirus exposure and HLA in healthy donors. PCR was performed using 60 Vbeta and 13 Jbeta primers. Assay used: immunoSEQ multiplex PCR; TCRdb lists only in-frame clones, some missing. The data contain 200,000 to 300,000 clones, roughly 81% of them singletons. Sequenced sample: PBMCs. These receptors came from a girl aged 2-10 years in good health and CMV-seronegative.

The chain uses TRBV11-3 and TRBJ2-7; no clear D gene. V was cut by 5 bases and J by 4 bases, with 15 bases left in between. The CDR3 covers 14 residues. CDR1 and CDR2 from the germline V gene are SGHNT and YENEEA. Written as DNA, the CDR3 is TGTGCCAGCAGCCCAGCTGGCATCGGGTACGAGCAGTACTTC. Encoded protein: CASSPAGIGYEQYF.

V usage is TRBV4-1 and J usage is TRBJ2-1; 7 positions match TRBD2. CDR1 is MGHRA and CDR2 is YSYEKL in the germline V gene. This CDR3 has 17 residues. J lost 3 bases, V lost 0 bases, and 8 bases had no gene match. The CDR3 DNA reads TGCGCCAGCAGCCAAGAGTTCGGCGGGGGTTTCTACAATGAGCAGTTCTTC. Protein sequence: CASSQEFGGGFYNEQFF.

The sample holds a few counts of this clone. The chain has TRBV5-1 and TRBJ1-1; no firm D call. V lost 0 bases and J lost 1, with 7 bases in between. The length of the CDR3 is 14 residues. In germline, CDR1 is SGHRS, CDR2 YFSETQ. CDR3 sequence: CASSLGAGNTEAFF. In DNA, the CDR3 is TGCGCCAGCAGCTTGGGAGCTGGGAACACTGAAGCTTTCTTT. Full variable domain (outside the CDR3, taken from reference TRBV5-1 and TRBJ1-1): KAGVTQTPRYLIKTRGQQVTLSCSPISGHRSVSWYQQTPGQGLQFLFEYFSETQRNKGNFPGRFSGRQFSNSRSEMNVSTLELGDSALYLCASSLGAGNTEAFFGQGTRLTVV.

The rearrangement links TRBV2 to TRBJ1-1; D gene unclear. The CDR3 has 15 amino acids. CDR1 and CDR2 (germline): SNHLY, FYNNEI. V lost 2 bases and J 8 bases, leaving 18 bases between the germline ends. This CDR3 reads CASSERGQATEEAFF. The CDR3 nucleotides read TGTGCCAGCAGTGAACGTGGGCAAGCCACAGAGGAAGCTTTCTTT.

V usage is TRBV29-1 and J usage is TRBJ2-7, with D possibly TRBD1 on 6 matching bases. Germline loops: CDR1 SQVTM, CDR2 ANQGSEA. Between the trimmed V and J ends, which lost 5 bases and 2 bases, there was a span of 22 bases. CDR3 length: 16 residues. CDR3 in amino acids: CSVSPQNYRATYEQYF. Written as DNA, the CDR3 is TGCAGCGTTTCGCCCCAAAATTACAGGGCAACCTACGAGCAGTACTTC.

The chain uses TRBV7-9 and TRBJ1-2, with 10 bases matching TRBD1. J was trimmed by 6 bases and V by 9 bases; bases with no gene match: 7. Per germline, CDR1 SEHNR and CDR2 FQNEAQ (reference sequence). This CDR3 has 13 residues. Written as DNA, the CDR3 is TGTGCCAGTTCCGGGACAGGGGATAATGGCTACACCTTC. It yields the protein CASSGTGDNGYTF.

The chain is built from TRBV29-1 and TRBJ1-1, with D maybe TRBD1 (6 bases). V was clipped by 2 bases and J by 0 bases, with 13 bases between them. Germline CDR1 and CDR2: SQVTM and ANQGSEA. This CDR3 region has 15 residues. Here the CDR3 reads CSVEPIRGVNTEAFF. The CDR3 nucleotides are TGCAGCGTTGAACCCATCAGGGGCGTGAACACTGAAGCTTTCTTT. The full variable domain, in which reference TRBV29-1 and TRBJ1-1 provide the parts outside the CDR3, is SAVISQKPSRDICQRGTSLTIQCQVDSQVTMMFWYRQQPGQSLTLIATANQGSEATYESGFVIDKFPISRPNLTFSTLTVSNMSPEDSSIYLCSVEPIRGVNTEAFFGQGTRLTVV.

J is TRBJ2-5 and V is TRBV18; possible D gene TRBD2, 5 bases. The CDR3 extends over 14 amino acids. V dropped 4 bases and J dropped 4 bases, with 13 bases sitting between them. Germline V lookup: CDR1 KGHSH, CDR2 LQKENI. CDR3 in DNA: TGTGCCAGCTCACTTTACTCTAGCCCAGAGACCCAGTACTTC. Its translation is CASSLYSSPETQYF.

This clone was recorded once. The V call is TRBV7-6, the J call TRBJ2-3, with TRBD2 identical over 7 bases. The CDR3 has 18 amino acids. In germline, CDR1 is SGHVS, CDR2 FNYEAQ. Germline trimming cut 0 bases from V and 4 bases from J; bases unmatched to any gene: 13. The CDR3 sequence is CASSLATGGRAIPDTQYF. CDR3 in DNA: TGTGCCAGCAGCTTAGCGACGGGGGGAAGGGCCATTCCAGATACGCAGTATTTT.

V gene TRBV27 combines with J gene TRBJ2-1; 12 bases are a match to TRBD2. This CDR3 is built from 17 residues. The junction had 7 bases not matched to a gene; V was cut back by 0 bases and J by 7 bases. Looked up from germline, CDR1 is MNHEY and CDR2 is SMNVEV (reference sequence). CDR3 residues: CASSLSFLAGGVNEQFF. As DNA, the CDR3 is TGTGCCAGCAGTTTATCCTTCCTAGCGGGAGGGGTAAATGAGCAGTTCTTC.

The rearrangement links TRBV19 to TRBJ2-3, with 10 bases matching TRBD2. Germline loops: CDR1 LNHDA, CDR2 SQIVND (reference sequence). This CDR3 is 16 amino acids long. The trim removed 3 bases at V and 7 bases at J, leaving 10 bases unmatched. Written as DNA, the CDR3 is TGTGCCAGTAGTATTAAGGCTAGCGGGAGCGCCAATACGCAGTATTTT. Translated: CASSIKASGSANTQYF.

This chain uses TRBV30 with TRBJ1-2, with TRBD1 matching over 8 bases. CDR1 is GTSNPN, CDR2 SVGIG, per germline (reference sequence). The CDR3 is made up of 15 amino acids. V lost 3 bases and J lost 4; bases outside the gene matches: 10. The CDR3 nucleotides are TGTGCCTGGAGCCCAGGACAGGGAACAATCTATGGCTACACCTTC. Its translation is CAWSPGQGTIYGYTF.

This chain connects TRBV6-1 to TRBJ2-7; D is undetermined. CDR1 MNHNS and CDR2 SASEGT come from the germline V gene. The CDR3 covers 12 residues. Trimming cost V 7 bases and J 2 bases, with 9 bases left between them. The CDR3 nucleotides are TGTGCCAGCATGGGCAGTCCCTACGAGCAGTACTTC. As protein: CASMGSPYEQYF.

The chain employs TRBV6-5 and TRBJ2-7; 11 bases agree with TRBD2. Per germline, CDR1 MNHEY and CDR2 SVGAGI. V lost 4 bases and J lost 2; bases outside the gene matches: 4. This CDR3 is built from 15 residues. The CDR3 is CASSSGSGGAYEQYF. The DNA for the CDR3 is TGTGCCAGCAGTTCCGGTAGCGGGGGGGCCTACGAGCAGTACTTC.

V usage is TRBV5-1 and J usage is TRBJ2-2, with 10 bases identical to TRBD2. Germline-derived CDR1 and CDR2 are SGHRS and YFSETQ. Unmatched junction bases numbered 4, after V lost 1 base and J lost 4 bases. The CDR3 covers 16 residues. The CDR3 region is CASSLLSGRGTGELFF. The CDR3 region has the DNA TGCGCCAGCAGCTTGCTAAGCGGGAGGGGCACCGGGGAGCTGTTTTTT.

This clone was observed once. The CDR3 spells CASSLGGFRTNEKLFF. DNA of the CDR3: TGTGCCAGCAGCCTGGGAGGGTTTAGGACTAATGAAAAACTGTTTTTT. The chain is built from TRBV7-2 and TRBJ1-4; D is ambiguous. V was shortened by 5 bases and J by 2 bases, with 15 bases between the two germline ends. Germline CDR1 SGHTA, CDR2 FQGNSA. The CDR3 is made up of 16 amino acids.